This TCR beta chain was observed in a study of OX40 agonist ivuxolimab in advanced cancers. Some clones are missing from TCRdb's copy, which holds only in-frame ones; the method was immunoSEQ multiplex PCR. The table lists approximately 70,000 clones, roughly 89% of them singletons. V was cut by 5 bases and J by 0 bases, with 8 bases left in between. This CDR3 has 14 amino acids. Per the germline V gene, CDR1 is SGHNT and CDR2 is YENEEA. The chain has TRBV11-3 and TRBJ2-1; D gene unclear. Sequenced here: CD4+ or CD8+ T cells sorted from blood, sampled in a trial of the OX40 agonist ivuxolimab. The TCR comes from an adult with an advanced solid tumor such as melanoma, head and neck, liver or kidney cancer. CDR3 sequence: CASSTGPSYNEQFF. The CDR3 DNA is TGTGCCAGCAGCACCGGACCCTCCTACAATGAGCAGTTCTTC.